This is a list of T cell receptor beta chains from one sample in a study of brain metastases from non-small cell lung cancer. The method was immunoSEQ multiplex PCR; TCRdb's version includes in-frame clones alone and lacks a portion of them. The table shows roughly 2,500 clones, with about 85% occurring only once. The specimen was primary lung tumor tissue. These receptor sequences come from a donor at least 40 years old with non-small cell lung cancer. Each CDR3 is given with its conserved first and last residue. D genes are given only for firm matches. Clone size appears in some rows only: once, few, many, or a class for an expanded clone.

abundance	d_gene	v_gene	j_gene	CDR3nt	CDR3aa
-	-	TRBV12-5	TRBJ2-4	TGTGCTAGTGCCGGACCCGGGGTCAAAAACATTCAGTACTTC	CASAGPGVKNIQYF
-	-	TRBV4-1	TRBJ2-3	TGCGCCAGCAGCCCAAACCGCGGTACTAGCACAGATACGCAGTATTTT	CASSPNRGTSTDTQYF
-	-	TRBV5-1	TRBJ2-3	TGCGCCAGCAGCTTTAGGGTGCAGGGGCGCACAGATACGCAGTATTTT	CASSFRVQGRTDTQYF
few	-	TRBV20-1	TRBJ2-7	TGCAGTGCTAGGAAGGAATACGAGCAGTACTTC	CSARKEYEQYF
-	-	TRBV14	TRBJ1-2	TGTGCCAGCAGCAGGGGGGACGGGCAGCTCTACGACAACTATGGCTACACCTTC	CASSRGDGQLYDNYGYTF
-	-	TRBV6-5	TRBJ1-1	TGTGCCGGCCAAGAAAACATGAATACTGAAGCTTTCTTT	CAGQENMNTEAFF
once	-	TRBV30	TRBJ1-4	TGTGCCTGGAGAGGCAGATCTAATGAAAAACTGTTTTTT	CAWRGRSNEKLFF
once	-	TRBV7-9	TRBJ1-1	TGTGCCAGCAGCTTAGGCATAGGGGTGAACACTGAAGCTTTCTTT	CASSLGIGVNTEAFF
-	-	TRBV18	TRBJ1-2	TGTGCCAGCTCACCACCGGTCCGGGACTACACCTTC	CASSPPVRDYTF
few	-	TRBV19	TRBJ1-1	TGTGCCAGTAGTACCCGCGTGGGGCAGGGAGGCAGGCGTGCTTTCTTT	CASSTRVGQGGRRAFF
-	-	TRBV12-5	TRBJ2-5	TGTGCTAGTAATTTGGAAGCAGGGTACTTCCAAGAGACCCAGTACTTC	CASNLEAGYFQETQYF
-	TRBD1	TRBV5-1	TRBJ1-5	TGCGCCAGCAGCTTGGGACAGGGCTCCCATCAGCCCCAGCATTTT	CASSLGQGSHQPQHF
-	-	TRBV12-3/TRBV12-4	TRBJ1-1	TGTGCCAGCAGTTTTAGACAAACTGAAGCTTTCTTT	CASSFRQTEAFF
-	-	TRBV10-3	TRBJ2-3	TGTGCCATCAATCCAGGAGGCCCGGGTACGCAGTATTTT	CAINPGGPGTQYF
once	TRBD2	TRBV4-3	TRBJ2-3	TGCGCCAGCAGCCTGTTAGCGGGGGGGACAGATACGCAGTATTTT	CASSLLAGGTDTQYF
-	TRBD1	TRBV12-3/TRBV12-4	TRBJ1-1	TGTGCCAGCAGTTTCAGGACAGGGAGGGAAGCTTTCTTT	CASSFRTGREAFF
-	TRBD1	TRBV2	TRBJ1-2	TGTGCCAGTAAAAGGGACAGGGAACGTGGCTACACCTTC	CASKRDRERGYTF
-	-	TRBV20-1	TRBJ1-2	TGCAGTGCTAGTAGGGAAATTGACGGCTACACCTTC	CSASREIDGYTF
-	-	TRBV5-1	TRBJ1-1	TGCGCCAGCAGCGCTCGGACGGGTAACACTGAAGCTTTCTTT	CASSARTGNTEAFF
-	-	TRBV19	TRBJ1-1	TGTGCCAGTAGTAGCCGACAGGTGAGGAACACTAAAGCTTTCTTT	CASSSRQVRNTKAFF
-	TRBD2	TRBV6-6	TRBJ2-3	TGTGCCAGCAGTTACAGACGGGGGGGGGCAGATACGCAGTATTTT	CASSYRRGGADTQYF
-	-	TRBV12-3/TRBV12-4	TRBJ2-1	TGTGCCAGCAGTCTAGTCGCCGAGCAGTTCTTC	CASSLVAEQFF
-	TRBD2	TRBV7-2	TRBJ2-5	TGTGCCAGCAGCATTCCTAGCGGGAGCCAAGAGACCCAGTACTTC	CASSIPSGSQETQYF
few	-	TRBV2	TRBJ2-1	TGTGCCAGCAGTGCGGGGTTCTCCTACAATGAGCAGTTCTTC	CASSAGFSYNEQFF
-	-	TRBV6-5	TRBJ2-7	TGTGCCACCGCGAGGACCATATACTACGAGCAGTACTTC	CATARTIYYEQYF
-	TRBD2	TRBV5-4	TRBJ2-1	TGTGCCAGCAGCCCCCAAGGGACTAGCGGGCGCAATGAGCAGTTCTTC	CASSPQGTSGRNEQFF
-	-	TRBV3-1/TRBV3-2	TRBJ2-5	TGTGCCAGCAGCTGGGTAGGAGGGGAGACCCAGTACTTC	CASSWVGGETQYF
-	-	TRBV3-1/TRBV3-2	TRBJ2-5	TGTGCCAGCAGCCAAGACGACGGGGGCGAGTACCAAGAGACCCAGTACTTC	CASSQDDGGEYQETQYF
once	-	TRBV13	TRBJ1-2	TGTGCCAGCAGCGCCCAGACAGGCCCGCCTAACTATGGCTACACCTTC	CASSAQTGPPNYGYTF
-	-	TRBV6-2/TRBV6-3	TRBJ1-5	TGTGCCAGCAGTTACCGCGGAGATCAGCCCCAGCATTTT	CASSYRGDQPQHF
few	TRBD1	TRBV19	TRBJ1-5	TGTGCCAGTAGTAAGCTTAGAGGACAGGGTCATCAGCCCCAGCATTTT	CASSKLRGQGHQPQHF
-	-	TRBV29-1	TRBJ2-7	TGTAGCGTAGACAGTCCCCCTTTTTACGAGCAGTACTTC	CSVDSPPFYEQYF
-	-	TRBV14	TRBJ1-2	TGTGCCAGCAGCCACAAGATGGGCAGCTCAAACTATGGCTACACCTTC	CASSHKMGSSNYGYTF
-	-	TRBV10-2	TRBJ1-5	TGCGCCAGCAGTGAGGGGGCACGGCAGCCCCAGCATTTT	CASSEGARQPQHF
-	-	TRBV5-1	TRBJ1-1	TGCGCCAGCAGCTCCGGGTGGGGCAGGGCCCACACTGAAGCTTTCTTT	CASSSGWGRAHTEAFF
once	-	TRBV5-1	TRBJ2-7	TGCGCCAGCAGCTTGGCCGGGAGCCACTACGAGCAGTACTTC	CASSLAGSHYEQYF
-	-	TRBV5-5	TRBJ2-2	TGTGCCAGCAGCTTGGTTCTGACAGCGAACACCGGGGAGCTGTTTTTT	CASSLVLTANTGELFF
-	TRBD2	TRBV11-2	TRBJ2-5	TGTGCCAGCAGCTTAGAACCCACCGGACTAGCGGAGGGGCCTCAAGAGACCCAGTACTTC	CASSLEPTGLAEGPQETQYF
-	-	TRBV12-3/TRBV12-4	TRBJ1-6	TGTGCCAGCAGTTCCCGGGGGGGCTCACCCCTCCACTTT	CASSSRGGSPLHF
once	-	TRBV21-1	TRBJ2-5	TGTGCCAGCAGCAAAGACGCAGGGGCGACCCTGCGCTCCCCTAAAGAGACCCAGTACTTC	CASSKDAGATLRSPKETQYF
few	-	TRBV12-5	TRBJ1-2	TGTGCTAGTGGTCCGGGTGGCGGCAGGATTAGCTACACCTTC	CASGPGGGRISYTF
-	TRBD1	TRBV18	TRBJ2-5	TGTGCCAGCTCACCCGGACAGGGACAAGAGACCCAGTACTTC	CASSPGQGQETQYF
-	-	TRBV27	TRBJ2-3	TGTGCCAGCAGTTTAGACGGGGGCGGAGATACGCAGTATTTT	CASSLDGGGDTQYF
-	TRBD1	TRBV5-6	TRBJ1-6	TGTGCCAGCAGCTTTTGGGACAGGGCAAATTCACCCCTCCACTTT	CASSFWDRANSPLHF
-	TRBD1	TRBV12-3/TRBV12-4	TRBJ2-5	TGTGCCAGCAGGGGTAACCGGGACAGGGAGTACTTC	CASRGNRDREYF
few	-	TRBV15	TRBJ1-1	TGTGCCACCAGCAGAGGGGAGGGAGGGCGTTGGGGTGAAGCTTTCTTT	CATSRGEGGRWGEAFF
once	-	TRBV11-3	TRBJ1-1	TGTGCCAGCAGCTTAGGAGTGTTCGGGGGGGCTGAAGCTTTCTTT	CASSLGVFGGAEAFF
few	-	TRBV19	TRBJ1-6	TGTGCCAGTAGTCCCCGGACCATAAGCTCCTATAATTCACCCCTCCACTTT	CASSPRTISSYNSPLHF
-	-	TRBV10-3	TRBJ2-7	TGTGCCATCATGCAAGCCGGGGCCTACGAGCAGTACTTC	CAIMQAGAYEQYF
-	-	TRBV24-1	TRBJ2-3	TGTGCCACCAGTGGCGCGGCGATGGATACGCAGTATTTT	CATSGAAMDTQYF
-	-	TRBV4-3	TRBJ1-4	TGCGCCAGCAGCCAATCCCGACAGTTGACTAATGAAAAACTGTTTTTT	CASSQSRQLTNEKLFF
-	-	TRBV7-9	TRBJ1-6	TGTGCCAGTGGGGAGGTCGGCGGTCTGAATTCACCCCTCCACTTT	CASGEVGGLNSPLHF
-	-	TRBV7-2	TRBJ2-1	TGTGCCAGCAGCTTAAGACTGAACAATGAGCAGTTCTTC	CASSLRLNNEQFF
-	-	TRBV7-3	TRBJ2-2	TGTGCCAGCAGCCCCAATGGGCCAAACACCGGGGAGCTGTTTTTT	CASSPNGPNTGELFF
once	-	TRBV27	TRBJ1-2	TGTGCCAGCAGTAAACAGGGCTTGGGCTACACCTTC	CASSKQGLGYTF
large	TRBD1	TRBV7-6	TRBJ2-1	TGTGCCAGCAGCTTAATATCCGAGGACAGGGGCAATGAGCAGTTCTTC	CASSLISEDRGNEQFF
-	-	TRBV7-9	TRBJ1-3	TGTGCCAGCGGATTCGGAGGCGGACCTGGAAACACCATATATTTT	CASGFGGGPGNTIYF
-	-	TRBV7-2	TRBJ1-4	TGTGCCAGCAGCTTTCGATGGGGAGGAGGAGAAAAACTGTTTTTT	CASSFRWGGGEKLFF